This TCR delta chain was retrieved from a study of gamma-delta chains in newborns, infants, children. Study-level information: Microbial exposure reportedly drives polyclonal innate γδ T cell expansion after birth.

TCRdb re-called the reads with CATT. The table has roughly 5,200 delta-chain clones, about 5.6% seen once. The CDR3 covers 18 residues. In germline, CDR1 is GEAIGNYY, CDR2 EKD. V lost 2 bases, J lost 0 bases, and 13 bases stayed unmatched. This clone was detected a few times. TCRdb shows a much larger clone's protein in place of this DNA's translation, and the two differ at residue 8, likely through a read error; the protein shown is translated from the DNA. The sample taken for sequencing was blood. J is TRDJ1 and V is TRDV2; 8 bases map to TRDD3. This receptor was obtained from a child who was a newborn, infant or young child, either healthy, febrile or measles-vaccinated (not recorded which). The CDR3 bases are TGTGCCTGTGACAATGTTGGAGATGGGGGATTGTACACCGATAAACTCATCTTT. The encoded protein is CACDNVGDGGLYTDKLIF.